This T cell receptor beta chain was profiled in a study of regulatory T cells in long-lasting Graves disease. Described time point: persistent/refractory GD, antithyroid drugs over 5 years with positive TRAb. Extracted PBMC RNA gave rise to the TCR library. This clonotype showed up just a few times. With iRepertoire HTBI primers and Arm-PCR of CDR3 regions, TCR beta libraries were built. One entry per CDR3 protein, called by TCRdb with MiXCR from the multiplex PCR reads. Here the sample spans approximately 400,000 distinct CDR3 sequences, 23% being singletons. V lost 4 bases to trimming and J lost 5 bases; unmatched junction nucleotides: 6. This CDR3 is 16 amino acids long.

Sequencing used peripheral blood mononuclear cells (PBMCs), obtained when the disease was refractory, from a patient treated with antithyroid drugs. The chain carries TRBV12-3 or TRBV12-4 and TRBJ2-3; the match to TRBD2 covers 13 bases. The receptor was derived from a female donor with Graves disease. The CDR3 is CASSSLAGGPQDTQYF. CDR3 DNA sequence: TGTGCCAGCAGTTCACTAGCGGGAGGGCCTCAAGATACGCAGTATTTT.